This T cell receptor beta chain was recovered during a study of T cell repertoires in cytomegalovirus infection. The ends were cut back, 6 bases at V and 5 bases at J, with 13 bases in the middle. The V gene's germline CDR1 is SNHLY and CDR2 FYNNEI. The CDR3 consists of 13 residues. Via MiXCR, TCRdb re-called the reads, giving one row per CDR3 protein. The sample shows a few hundred thousand distinct CDR3 sequences, approximately 46% of them seen only once. Notes on this clonotype: As yet, its antigen is unknown.

The rearrangement uses TRBV2 and TRBJ1-2; the D is unclear. The TCR comes from a human donor in good health (CMV status not recorded). Some clones in this sample may be carry-over from other donors' samples. Sequenced here: cultured PBMCs, sampled from culture after CMV antigen stimulation. In DNA form, the CDR3 reads TGTGCCAGCAGCCCCCGGGCTGGGTATGGCTACACCTTC. Encoded protein: CASSPRAGYGYTF.